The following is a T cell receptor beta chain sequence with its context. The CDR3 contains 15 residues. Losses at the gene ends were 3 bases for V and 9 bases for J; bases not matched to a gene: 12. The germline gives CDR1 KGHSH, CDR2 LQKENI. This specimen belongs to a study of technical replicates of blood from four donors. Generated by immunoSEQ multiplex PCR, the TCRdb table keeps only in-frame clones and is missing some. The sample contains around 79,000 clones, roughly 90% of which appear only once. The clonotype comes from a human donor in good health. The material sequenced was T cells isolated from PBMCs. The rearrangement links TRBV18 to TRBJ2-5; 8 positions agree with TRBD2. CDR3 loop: CASSPSLAELGSQYF. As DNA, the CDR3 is TGTGCCAGCTCACCTTCACTAGCGGAGCTAGGGTCCCAGTACTTC.